A selection of T cell receptor beta chains follows, all from one sample in a study of blood T cell repertoires in COVID-19. Libraries were prepared by immunoSEQ multiplex PCR; TCRdb keeps only in-frame clonotypes and omits some of them. The sample comprises some 150,000 clones, around 84% of which are singletons, and more than 5% rests with the top ten. The sequencing input was peripheral blood. Source of these receptors: a human donor in a cohort sampled during active COVID-19. The CDR3 runs from the conserved cysteine through the conserved F or W. A D gene is named only where the DNA matches it firmly. Some rows mark clone size as missing; the rest say once, few, many or name a class of expanded clone.

j_gene | d_gene | v_gene | abundance | CDR3nt | CDR3aa
TRBJ2-3 | - | TRBV7-6 | - | TGTGCCAGCAGCCCGGGGTCATTGGCGGTCACAGATACGCAGTATTTT | CASSPGSLAVTDTQYF
TRBJ2-2 | - | TRBV18 | - | TGTGCCAGCTCACCAACTCGCACCGGGGAGCTGTTTTTT | CASSPTRTGELFF
TRBJ2-7 | TRBD1 | TRBV27 | - | TGTGCCAGCAGTTTTAAGGGACAGGGGGCCTACGAGCAGTACTTC | CASSFKGQGAYEQYF
TRBJ2-3 | TRBD2 | TRBV7-8 | - | TGTGCCAGCAGCCCACAACCGGGACTAGATACAGATACGCAGTATTTT | CASSPQPGLDTDTQYF
TRBJ2-7 | TRBD2 | TRBV27 | - | TGTGCCAGCAGCCACCTTAGCGGGAGGGCCTCCTACGAGCAGTACTTC | CASSHLSGRASYEQYF
TRBJ1-5 | - | TRBV5-8 | - | TGTGCCAGCAGCTTGGGACAGGCGACAGGAAATCAGCCCCAGCATTTT | CASSLGQATGNQPQHF
TRBJ2-3 | TRBD1 | TRBV4-1 | - | TGCGCCAGCAGCCATTCCCGACAGGGGAGGTGGGACACAGATACGCAGTATTTT | CASSHSRQGRWDTDTQYF
TRBJ1-1 | TRBD1 | TRBV12-3/TRBV12-4 | - | TGTGCCACCTCAGGGGGGACGAACACTGAAGCTTTCTTT | CATSGGTNTEAFF
TRBJ2-1 | TRBD2 | TRBV12-3/TRBV12-4 | - | TGTGCCAGCAGTTGGAGACTAGCCAATGAGCAGTTCTTC | CASSWRLANEQFF
TRBJ2-3 | TRBD1 | TRBV6-5 | - | TGTGCCAGCAGTTACTCCCGGGACAGGGGCACAGATACGCAGTATTTT | CASSYSRDRGTDTQYF
TRBJ1-2 | - | TRBV10-2 | - | TGCGCCAGCAGTGGCTACTTTAACTATGGCTACACCTTC | CASSGYFNYGYTF
TRBJ2-1 | TRBD1 | TRBV5-1 | - | TGCGCCAGCAGAGACAGGGAAAGCTCCTACAATGAGCAGTTCTTC | CASRDRESSYNEQFF
TRBJ1-2 | TRBD1 | TRBV10-2 | - | TGCGCCAGCAGCACTAGCAGGGGGTACTATGGCTACACCTTC | CASSTSRGYYGYTF
TRBJ1-6 | - | TRBV7-2 | - | TGTGCCAGCAGACCGGACAGTAACTATAATTCACCCCTCCACTTT | CASRPDSNYNSPLHF
TRBJ2-2 | TRBD1 | TRBV11-2 | few | TGTGCCAGCAGCTTTACCACAGGGGTGGACGGGGAGCTGTTTTTT | CASSFTTGVDGELFF
TRBJ1-1 | - | TRBV7-9 | few | TGTGCCAGCAGCGAGGTAGTGAACACTGAAGCTTTCTTT | CASSEVVNTEAFF
TRBJ2-3 | - | TRBV28 | - | TGTGCCAGCAGCCCAGGGACAGATACGCAGTATTTT | CASSPGTDTQYF
TRBJ2-7 | - | TRBV28 | - | TGTGCCAGCAGTTCTTACTACGAGCAGTACTTC | CASSSYYEQYF
TRBJ2-1 | - | TRBV2 | - | TGTGCAGACTCTAGGGGGGGGTGGCATGAGCAGTTCTTC | CADSRGGWHEQFF
TRBJ2-3 | TRBD1 | TRBV7-3 | - | TGTGCCAGCAGCCCACGTCCCGGGACAGGGACAGATACGCAGTATTTT | CASSPRPGTGTDTQYF
TRBJ2-1 | - | TRBV5-4 | - | TGTGCCAGCAGCCGGACGGGGGAGTCAAGCTCCTACAATGAGCAGTTCTTC | CASSRTGESSSYNEQFF
TRBJ2-7 | TRBD2 | TRBV4-1 | - | TGCGCCAGCAGCCAGACTAGCGGGAGTTACGAGCAGTACTTC | CASSQTSGSYEQYF
TRBJ1-1 | TRBD1 | TRBV19 | - | TGTGCCAGTAGCATTGGACAGGGTGCGGTGAACACTGAAGCTTTCTTT | CASSIGQGAVNTEAFF
TRBJ1-5 | TRBD1 | TRBV9 | few | TGTGCCAGCAGCGAGGGACAGGGACTACAGCCCCAGCATTTT | CASSEGQGLQPQHF
TRBJ1-1 | TRBD1 | TRBV14 | medium-sized | TGTGCCAGCAGCCAAGATCTGAGGGGGCGCGGCACTGAAGCTTTCTTT | CASSQDLRGRGTEAFF
TRBJ2-3 | TRBD2 | TRBV15 | - | TGTGCCACCAGCAGAGATCGGGCTAGCGGGCGGCGCCGCACAGATACGCAGTATTTT | CATSRDRASGRRRTDTQYF
TRBJ1-6 | - | TRBV13 | - | TGTGCCAGCAGCTTAGTGGGCAGAAATTCACCCCTCCACTTT | CASSLVGRNSPLHF
TRBJ1-3 | - | TRBV4-1 | - | TGCGCCAGCAGCCAACGACAGGCGAGCTCTGGAAACACCATATATTTT | CASSQRQASSGNTIYF
TRBJ2-7 | TRBD2 | TRBV7-9 | - | TGTGCCAGCAGCTTAGGGGGGACTACCCTCTCCTACGAGCAGTACTTC | CASSLGGTTLSYEQYF
TRBJ2-7 | - | TRBV27 | - | TGTGCCAGCAGTTTTTTGCCGACAGGATCTTACGAGCAGTACTTC | CASSFLPTGSYEQYF
TRBJ2-1 | TRBD2 | TRBV3-1/TRBV3-2 | - | TGTGCCAGCAGCCCCTTCTGGGTAGCGGGGGAATCCTACAATGAGCAGTTCTTC | CASSPFWVAGESYNEQFF
TRBJ1-1 | TRBD1 | TRBV7-9 | - | TGTGCCAGCAGCTTCCGGGACAGGGTGGAGGCTTTCTTT | CASSFRDRVEAFF
TRBJ1-5 | - | TRBV28 | once | TGTGCCAGCAGTGGAGGGTCGCCCCAGCATTTT | CASSGGSPQHF
TRBJ2-7 | - | TRBV5-1 | once | TGCGCCAGCAGCTTTTCAGGGCTCTCCTACGAGCAGTACTTC | CASSFSGLSYEQYF
TRBJ2-1 | - | TRBV7-3 | - | TGTGCCAGCAGTCAGGGACACTACAATGAGCAGTTCTTC | CASSQGHYNEQFF
TRBJ2-3 | - | TRBV3-1/TRBV3-2 | few | TGTGCCAGCAGCCAAGATCAGGATTACACAGATACGCAGTATTTT | CASSQDQDYTDTQYF
TRBJ2-7 | - | TRBV9 | - | TGTGCCAGCAGCGTAGGGGGCACCGACTCCTACGAGCAGTACTTC | CASSVGGTDSYEQYF
TRBJ1-1 | TRBD1 | TRBV28 | - | TGTGCCAGCAGTTCTCCCGGGACAGGGAACACTGAAGCTTTCTTT | CASSSPGTGNTEAFF
TRBJ2-1 | - | TRBV5-1 | - | TGCGCCAGCAGCCCCTCTAGGATACACAATGAGCAGTTCTTC | CASSPSRIHNEQFF
TRBJ1-3 | TRBD1 | TRBV7-4 | - | TGTGCCAGCAGCTCCGGACAGGGGTTTGGAAACACCATATATTTT | CASSSGQGFGNTIYF
TRBJ2-7 | - | TRBV6-1 | - | TGTGCCAGCAGTGGCGGGGGACAGGTGGCCCCCTTACACGAGCAGTACTTC | CASSGGGQVAPLHEQYF
TRBJ2-2 | - | TRBV2 | once | TGTGCCAGCAAACAGGTTCAAACCGGGGAGCTGTTTTTT | CASKQVQTGELFF
TRBJ2-1 | - | TRBV4-1 | - | TGCGCCAGCAGCCAAGTGAAGTGGGGTGGGGGGTTAATCTTC | CASSQVKWGGGLIF
TRBJ1-2 | - | TRBV6-1 | - | TGTGCCAGCAGTGAAGCGGTCAGGGGTTCTGGCTACACCTTC | CASSEAVRGSGYTF
TRBJ1-6 | TRBD1 | TRBV9 | - | TGTGCCAGCAGCCAGGGGGACAGCAATAATTCACCCCTCCACTTT | CASSQGDSNNSPLHF
TRBJ2-3 | TRBD2 | TRBV19 | - | TGTGCCAGTTCTGGACTAGTTGGAACAGATACGCAGTATTTT | CASSGLVGTDTQYF
TRBJ1-5 | - | TRBV5-1 | - | TGCGCCAGAGGCCGGAAGTTGGAGGATCAGCCCCAGCATTTT | CARGRKLEDQPQHF
TRBJ2-2 | TRBD2 | TRBV11-3 | - | TGTGCCAGCAGCTTAGATTCCCTAGCGGGGGGCCAGACCGGGGAGCTGTTTTTT | CASSLDSLAGGQTGELFF
TRBJ1-2 | - | TRBV6-1 | - | TGTGCCAGCAGTGATCGTACTGGACACCTAGGACGGGGCTACACCTTC | CASSDRTGHLGRGYTF
TRBJ2-5 | - | TRBV21-1 | few | TGTGCCAGCAGCCAAGGAGCGGGAGATCCCCCAGAGACCCAGTACTTC | CASSQGAGDPPETQYF
TRBJ1-2 | - | TRBV27 | - | TGTGCCAGCAGTGGACGGACAGAGCCCTATGGCTACACCTTC | CASSGRTEPYGYTF
TRBJ1-2 | - | TRBV4-1 | - | TGCGCCAGCAGCCAAGCGGCAGGGTATAACTATGGCTACACCTTC | CASSQAAGYNYGYTF
TRBJ2-3 | TRBD2 | TRBV9 | - | TGTGCCAGCAGCCCTCCGACTAGCGGGGTTGAGGATACGCAGTATTTT | CASSPPTSGVEDTQYF
TRBJ2-6 | TRBD2 | TRBV19 | - | TGTGCCAGTAGTACCCCGAGGGACTACTCTGGGGCCAACGTCCTGACTTTC | CASSTPRDYSGANVLTF
TRBJ2-2 | - | TRBV29-1 | - | TGCAGCGTTGGACAGATTAACACCGGGGAGCTGTTTTTT | CSVGQINTGELFF
TRBJ2-1 | - | TRBV28 | - | TGTGCCAGCAGTTTGGGGCACCGTGTCGCCGGCAATGAGCAGTTCTTC | CASSLGHRVAGNEQFF
TRBJ1-4 | TRBD1 | TRBV6-1 | - | TGTGCCAGCAGTGAAATCGGGACAGGGCGTAGTGAAAAACTGTTTTTT | CASSEIGTGRSEKLFF
TRBJ2-5 | TRBD1 | TRBV11-2 | once | TGTGCCAGCAGCCCCGGGGGCAGGGGGCTCGGTGAGACCCAGTACTTC | CASSPGGRGLGETQYF
TRBJ1-6 | - | TRBV7-3 | few | TGTGCCAGCAGCTTAACATCGGGGGGATCACCCCTCCACTTT | CASSLTSGGSPLHF